Below, 8 T cell receptor beta chains from the same sample are listed, as sequenced in a study of blood T cells in healthy people across ages. For the second PCR, which ran for about 7 to 11 cycles, a sample-barcoded 5' primer and a J-beta primer mix were used. TCRdb passed the 5' RACE reads through MiXCR, listing each CDR3 protein once. The sample shows about 800,000 distinct CDR3 sequences, about 25% of them seen only once. The same specimen was also included in a second study, on T cells of mothers and their children.

Sequenced material: blood. Receptor source: a boy aged 10-17 years in good health.

The chain employs TRBV5-1 and TRBJ2-7, with TRBD2 identical over 12 bases. CDR1 and CDR2 (germline): SGHRS, YFSETQ. The trim removed 5 bases at V and 2 bases at J, leaving 20 bases unmatched. This CDR3 is built from 20 residues. The CDR3 coding sequence is TGCGCCAGCAGTTCTGACCCCGGCAGCGCCAGACTAGCGGGGGCCTACGAGCAGTACTTC. This translates into CASSSDPGSARLAGAYEQYF.

In the case of this clonotype: At one end the junction does not follow the germline gene, possibly because of a read error. V and J are TRBV27 and TRBJ1-5; D possibly corresponds to TRBD1 (6 bases). CDR1 is MNHEY, CDR2 SMNVEV, per germline (reference sequence). CDR3 size: 13 residues. DNA for the CDR3: TGTGCCAGCAGTTTATCGGACCTCGACAGGTTGGATTTT. It is translated as CASSLSDLDRLDF.

J is TRBJ1-1 and V is TRBV5-6, with 8 bases fitting TRBD1. The V gene's germline CDR1 is SGHDT and CDR2 YYEEEE. CDR3 length: 15 residues. Germline trimming cut 3 bases from V and 2 bases from J; bases unmatched to any gene: 6. The CDR3 sequence: CASSSPRGLNTEAFF. CDR3 DNA sequence: TGTGCCAGCAGCTCCCCCAGGGGGCTAAACACTGAAGCTTTCTTT.

This clonotype was counted only a few times. The gene calls are TRBV20-1 and TRBJ2-2; D remains unclear. The CDR3 has 15 amino acids. V was clipped by 2 bases and J by 3 bases, with 13 bases between them. CDR1 is DFQATT, CDR2 SNEGSKA, per germline (reference sequence). For the CDR3, the DNA is TGCAGTGCTAGAAATCTAGGGCAGTACACCGGGGAGCTGTTTTTT. It yields the protein CSARNLGQYTGELFF.

This clonotype has a handful of counts. V and J are TRBV5-1 and TRBJ2-3; 7 bases align to TRBD1. Germline CDR1 is SGHRS and CDR2 is YFSETQ. J lost 2 bases, V lost 0 bases, and 6 bases had no gene match. The CDR3 has 16 residues. The CDR3 DNA reads as TGCGCCAGCAGCTTGGGGGGGACAGAACCCACAGATACGCAGTATTTT. Protein: CASSLGGTEPTDTQYF.

This chain connects TRBV7-8 to TRBJ2-4, with D perhaps TRBD2 (7 bases). The CDR3 covers 14 residues. The germline CDR1 and CDR2 sequences are SGHVS and FQNEAQ. V shed 5 bases and J shed 4 bases, with 12 bases lying between them. The CDR3 DNA follows: TGTGCCAGCAGCCACGGGGGGCTAAAAAACATTCAGTACTTC. Translation gives CASSHGGLKNIQYF.

This sequence joins TRBV9 and TRBJ2-5, with TRBD2 matching 9 bases. The trim removed 4 bases at V and 5 bases at J, leaving 9 bases unmatched. Looked up from germline, CDR1 is SGDLS and CDR2 is YYNGEE. The CDR3 length is 15 residues. CDR3 protein: CASSHGVAGAETQYF. In DNA, the CDR3 is TGTGCCAGCAGCCACGGAGTAGCGGGAGCTGAGACCCAGTACTTC. Full variable domain (missing parts from reference TRBV9 and TRBJ2-5): DSGVTQTPKHLITATGQRVTLRCSPRSGDLSVYWYQQSLDQGLQFLIQYYNGEERAKGNILERFSAQQFPDLHSELNLSSLELGDSALYFCASSHGVAGAETQYFGPGTRLLVL.

This rearrangement joins TRBV29-1 to TRBJ2-3, with 10 bases matching TRBD2. The junction had 6 bases not matched to a gene; V was cut back by 3 bases and J by 0 bases. The germline V gene has CDR1 SQVTM and CDR2 ANQGSEA. The CDR3 is made up of 16 amino acids. The chain's CDR3 is CSVDALAGGSTDTQYF. The CDR3 bases are TGCAGCGTTGATGCGTTAGCGGGGGGAAGCACAGATACGCAGTATTTT.